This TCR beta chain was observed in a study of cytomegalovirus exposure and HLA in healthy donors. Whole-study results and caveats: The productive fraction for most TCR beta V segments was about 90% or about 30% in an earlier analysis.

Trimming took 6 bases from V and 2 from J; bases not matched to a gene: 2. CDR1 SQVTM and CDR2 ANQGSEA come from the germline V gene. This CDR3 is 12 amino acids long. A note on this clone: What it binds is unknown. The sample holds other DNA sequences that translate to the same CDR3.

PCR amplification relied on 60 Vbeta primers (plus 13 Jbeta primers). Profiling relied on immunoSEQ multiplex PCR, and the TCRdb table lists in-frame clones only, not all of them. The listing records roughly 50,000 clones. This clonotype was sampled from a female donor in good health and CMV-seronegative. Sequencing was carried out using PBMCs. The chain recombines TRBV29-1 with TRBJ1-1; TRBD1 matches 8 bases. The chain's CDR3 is CSVGTGNTEAFF. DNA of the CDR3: TGCAGCGTGGGGACAGGTAACACTGAAGCTTTCTTT.